A selection of T cell receptor beta chains follows, all from one sample in a study of control samples from healthy donors and cancer patients. Sequencing was performed with immunoSEQ multiplex PCR; in TCRdb, only in-frame clones are kept and a portion is missing. The sample lists around 94,000 clones, around 87% seen once, with 1.3% in the top ten. Sample: blood. The source of these receptors is a woman aged 45-59 years in good health. CDR3s include the opening cysteine and the closing phenylalanine or tryptophan.

CDR3 protein	CDR3 length	V gene	J gene
CASSSRTGRLQETQYF	16	TRBV6-2/TRBV6-3	TRBJ2-5
CASSQDLAGLDYGYTF	16	TRBV4-3	TRBJ1-2
CASVTGTSQSTDTQYF	16	TRBV18	TRBJ2-3
CASRQGKDTEAFF	13	TRBV6-5	TRBJ1-1
CASSLSGNVYNEQFF	15	TRBV11-2	TRBJ2-1
CSAESKGYEQYF	12	TRBV29-1	TRBJ2-7
CASSVERGRGAFF	13	TRBV9	TRBJ1-1
CASTGQRSSGNTIYF	15	TRBV6-5	TRBJ1-3
CASSLTPGGNSPLHF	15	TRBV7-3	TRBJ1-6
CASSPVLGLLNTGELFF	17	TRBV18	TRBJ2-2
CASGHQSDEQYF	12	TRBV7-9	TRBJ2-7
CASSYDHMNTEAFF	14	TRBV6-5	TRBJ1-1
CASGQVTDFNEKLFF	15	TRBV4-1	TRBJ1-4
CAISDSNSAETQYF	14	TRBV10-3	TRBJ2-5
CASRRITGDEAFF	13	TRBV3-1/TRBV3-2	TRBJ1-1
CASSLYGTGITYEQYF	16	TRBV7-2	TRBJ2-7
CASSQEEVYTEAFF	14	TRBV4-1	TRBJ1-1
CASRVGWRQETQYF	14	TRBV7-2	TRBJ2-5
CASNRGGTFTDTQYF	15	TRBV19	TRBJ2-3
CASRLSGPGAGTDTQYF	17	TRBV11-2	TRBJ2-3
CASRDRIRSNEQFF	14	TRBV2	TRBJ2-1
CASSYGWGFLTNEQFF	16	TRBV6-2/TRBV6-3	TRBJ2-1